The 9 T cell receptor beta chains below all came from one sample that was sequenced in a study of stem cell transplantation in POMP-related autoinflammatory disease. Using immunoSEQ multiplex PCR, the repertoire was profiled, and TCRdb retains in-frame clones only, with some absent. The table records around 9,000 clones, just over 85% of them present only once. The specimen was CD8+ T cells from PBMCs, collected after stem cell transplantation. These TCRs come from a human patient with POMP-related autoinflammation and immune dysregulation (PRAID). Some of the T cells may derive from the graft donor.

The CDR3 sequence is CASSARGSRGGHNSPLHF. CDR3 DNA sequence: TGTGCCAGCAGTGCCCGGGGATCCAGAGGTGGGCATAATTCACCCCTCCACTTT. The V call is TRBV6-1, the J call TRBJ1-6, with D hard to call. CDR3 length: 18 residues. The germline V gene encodes CDR1 MNHNS and CDR2 SASEGT. V was shortened by 4 bases and J by 5 bases, with 21 bases between the two germline ends.

The chain carries TRBV9 and TRBJ2-1; D call uncertain. This CDR3 spans 13 amino acids. Trimming removed 3 bases at V and 15 bases at J, with 19 bases between. Germline values: CDR1 SGDLS, CDR2 YYNGEE. The CDR3 is CASSDNRGDAVFF. The CDR3 region has the DNA TGTGCCAGCAGCGACAACCGAGGAGACGCTGTGTTCTTC.

The chain is built from TRBV6-2 or TRBV6-3 and TRBJ2-2; D ambiguous. The germline gives CDR1 MNHEY, CDR2 SVGEGT. The CDR3 runs to 15 residues. V lost 4 bases and J lost 8, with 17 bases in between. CDR3: CASSSLPNTVGELFF. The CDR3 nucleotides are TGTGCCAGCAGTTCGCTTCCCAACACCGTTGGGGAGCTGTTTTTT.

This chain links TRBV7-8 with TRBJ1-2; 7 bases are shared with TRBD1. The V gene end was trimmed by 5 bases and the J gene end by 4 bases; junction bases not matched to a gene: 19. The CDR3 covers 18 residues. In germline, CDR1 is SGHVS, CDR2 FQNEAQ. The CDR3 loop is CASSPGSGGIDPFYGYTF. The CDR3 nucleotides are TGTGCCAGCAGCCCGGGGTCAGGGGGTATTGACCCGTTCTATGGCTACACCTTC.

The chain carries TRBV4-1 and TRBJ1-2; D gene uncertain. V lost 1 base and J 5 bases, leaving 14 bases between the germline ends. The CDR3 sequence is 15 residues long. Per the germline V gene, CDR1 is MGHRA and CDR2 is YSYEKL. CDR3 DNA sequence: TGCGCCAGCAGCCAAGTGGGCCCTTTCTCATATGGCTACACCTTC. Translation gives CASSQVGPFSYGYTF.

The rearrangement joins TRBV29-1 to TRBJ2-3, with 8 bases that match TRBD2. The CDR3 extends over 15 amino acids. Germline CDR1 is SQVTM and CDR2 is ANQGSEA. J gave up 0 bases and V 7 bases, and 9 bases lay outside the gene matches. This CDR3 is CSAELASGSTDTQYF. CDR3 bases: TGCAGCGCCGAGCTAGCTAGCGGGAGCACAGATACGCAGTATTTT.

V usage is TRBV13 and J usage is TRBJ2-1; TRBD2 agrees at 7 bases. The CDR3 runs 15 residues. Trimming cost V 4 bases and J 6 bases; bases outside gene matches: 9. Germline V gives CDR1 PRHDT, CDR2 FYEKMQ (reference sequence). CDR3 DNA sequence: TGTGCCAGCAGCTCCCAGGGAGGGTTTATCAATGAGCAGTTCTTC. This codes for CASSSQGGFINEQFF. Drawing the rest from reference TRBV13 and TRBJ2-1, the complete variable domain is AAGVIQSPRHLIKEKRETATLKCYPIPRHDTVYWYQQGPGQDPQFLISFYEKMQSDKGSIPDRFSAQQFSDYHSELNMSSLELGDSALYFCASSSQGGFINEQFFGPGTRLTVL.

The rearrangement links TRBV10-1 to TRBJ1-1; 7 bases are a match to TRBD1. Germline V gives CDR1 WNHNN, CDR2 SYGVQD (reference sequence). The V gene end was trimmed by 6 bases and the J gene end by 4 bases; junction bases not matched to a gene: 8. This CDR3 region has 14 residues. DNA for the CDR3: TGCGCCAGCAGCCGAGACAGGGAGGGCACTGAAGCTTTCTTT. Translation gives CASSRDREGTEAFF.

This clone was seen more than once but under ten times. This chain uses TRBV19 with TRBJ1-6, with D possibly matching TRBD1 (5 bases). V was cut by 7 bases and J by 7 bases, with 17 bases left in between. The CDR3 is 15 residues long. Germline values: CDR1 LNHDA, CDR2 SQIVND (reference sequence). CDR3 sequence reads: CASTQSGARNSPLHF. The CDR3 DNA follows: TGTGCCAGTACCCAAAGTGGGGCGCGGAATTCACCCCTCCACTTT.